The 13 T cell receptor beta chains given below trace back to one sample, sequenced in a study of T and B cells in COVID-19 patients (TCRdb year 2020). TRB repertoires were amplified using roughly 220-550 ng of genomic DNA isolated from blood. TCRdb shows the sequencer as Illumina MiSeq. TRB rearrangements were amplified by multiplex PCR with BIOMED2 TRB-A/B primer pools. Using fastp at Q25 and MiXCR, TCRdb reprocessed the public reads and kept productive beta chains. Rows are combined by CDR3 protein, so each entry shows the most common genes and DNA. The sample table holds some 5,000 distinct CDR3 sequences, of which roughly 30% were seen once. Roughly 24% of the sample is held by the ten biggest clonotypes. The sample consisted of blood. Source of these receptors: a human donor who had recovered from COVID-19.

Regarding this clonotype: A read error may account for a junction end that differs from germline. The CDR3 loop is CASSLQGSGVNVLTF. CDR3 nucleotides: TGTGCCAGCAGCCTCCAGGGCTCTGGGGTCAACGTCCTGACTTTC. V gene TRBV5-5 combines with J gene TRBJ2-6, with D possibly matching TRBD1 (5 bases). The CDR3 has 15 amino acids. Per the germline V gene, CDR1 is SGHKS and CDR2 is YYEKEE (reference sequence).

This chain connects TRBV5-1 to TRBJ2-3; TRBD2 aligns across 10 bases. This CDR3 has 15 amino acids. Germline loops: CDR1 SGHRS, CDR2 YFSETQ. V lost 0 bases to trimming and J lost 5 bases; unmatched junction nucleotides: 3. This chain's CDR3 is CASSLVLAGEDTQYF. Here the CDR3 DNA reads TGCGCCAGCAGCTTGGTTCTAGCGGGAGAAGATACGCAGTATTTT. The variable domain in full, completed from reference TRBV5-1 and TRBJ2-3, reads KAGVTQTPRYLIKTRGQQVTLSCSPISGHRSVSWYQQTPGQGLQFLFEYFSETQRNKGNFPGRFSGRQFSNSRSEMNVSTLELGDSALYLCASSLVLAGEDTQYFGPGTRLTVL.

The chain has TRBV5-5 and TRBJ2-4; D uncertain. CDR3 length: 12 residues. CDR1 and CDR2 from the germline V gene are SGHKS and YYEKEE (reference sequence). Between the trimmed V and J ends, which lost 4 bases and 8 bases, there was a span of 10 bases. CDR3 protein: CASSPPSHIQYF. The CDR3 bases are TGTGCCAGCAGCCCACCGTCGCACATTCAGTACTTC.

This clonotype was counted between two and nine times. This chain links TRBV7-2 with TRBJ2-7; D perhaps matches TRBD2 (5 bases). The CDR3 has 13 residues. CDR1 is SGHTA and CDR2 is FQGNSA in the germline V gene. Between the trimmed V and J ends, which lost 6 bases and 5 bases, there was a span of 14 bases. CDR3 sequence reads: CASRAGRLDEQYF. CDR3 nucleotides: TGTGCCAGCAGGGCGGGCCGCCTGGACGAGCAGTACTTC.

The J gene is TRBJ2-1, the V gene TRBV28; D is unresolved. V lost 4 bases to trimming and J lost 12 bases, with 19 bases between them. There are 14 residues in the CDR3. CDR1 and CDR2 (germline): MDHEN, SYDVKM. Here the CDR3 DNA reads TGTGCCAGCAGTTCTGCGCCCCAGCGATCCGGGCAGTTCTTC. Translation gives CASSSAPQRSGQFF.

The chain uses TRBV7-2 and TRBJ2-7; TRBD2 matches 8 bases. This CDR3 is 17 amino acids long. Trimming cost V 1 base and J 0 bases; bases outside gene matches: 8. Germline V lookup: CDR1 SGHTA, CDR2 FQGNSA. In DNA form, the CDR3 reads TGTGCCAGCAGCTTAGGCGGGGGGACTAGGAGCTCCTACGAGCAGTACTTC. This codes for CASSLGGGTRSSYEQYF.

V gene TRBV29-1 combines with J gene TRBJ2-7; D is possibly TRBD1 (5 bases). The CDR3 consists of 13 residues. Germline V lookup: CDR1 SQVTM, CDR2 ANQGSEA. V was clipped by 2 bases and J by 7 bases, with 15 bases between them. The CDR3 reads CSVEKWVQGEQYF. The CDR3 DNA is TGCAGCGTTGAAAAATGGGTCCAGGGAGAGCAGTACTTC.

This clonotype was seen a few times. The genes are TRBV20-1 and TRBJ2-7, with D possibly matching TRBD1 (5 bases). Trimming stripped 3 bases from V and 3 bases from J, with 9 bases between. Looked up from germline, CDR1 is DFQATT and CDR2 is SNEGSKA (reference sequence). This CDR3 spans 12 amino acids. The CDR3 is CSASRVGYEQYF. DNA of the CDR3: TGCAGTGCTAGCAGGGTTGGCTACGAGCAGTACTTC.

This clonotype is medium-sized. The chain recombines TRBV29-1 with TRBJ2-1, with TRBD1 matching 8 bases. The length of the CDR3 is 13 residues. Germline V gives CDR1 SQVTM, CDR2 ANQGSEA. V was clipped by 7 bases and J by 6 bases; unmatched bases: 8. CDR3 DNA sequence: TGCAGCGCCCGCCAGGGGGCGATCAATGAGCAGTTCTTC. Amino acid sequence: CSARQGAINEQFF.

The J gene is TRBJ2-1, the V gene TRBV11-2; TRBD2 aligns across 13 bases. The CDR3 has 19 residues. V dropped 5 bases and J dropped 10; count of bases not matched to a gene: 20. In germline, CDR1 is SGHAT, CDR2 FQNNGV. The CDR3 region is CASSITSGRASPASWEQFF. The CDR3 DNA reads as TGTGCCAGCAGCATCACTAGCGGGAGGGCCTCCCCAGCCAGCTGGGAGCAGTTCTTC.

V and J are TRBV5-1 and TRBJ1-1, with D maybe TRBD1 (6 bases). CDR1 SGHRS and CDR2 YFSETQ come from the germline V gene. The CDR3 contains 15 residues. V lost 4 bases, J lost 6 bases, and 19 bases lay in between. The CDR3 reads CASSPLGGSRPEAFF. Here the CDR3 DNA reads TGCGCCAGCAGCCCCCTAGGGGGGTCTCGGCCTGAAGCTTTCTTT.

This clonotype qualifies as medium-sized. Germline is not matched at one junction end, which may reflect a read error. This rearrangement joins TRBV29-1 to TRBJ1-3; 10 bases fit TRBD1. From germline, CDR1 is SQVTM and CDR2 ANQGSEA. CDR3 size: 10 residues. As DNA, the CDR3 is TGCAGCGCTCCCCGGGACAGGGGAGATTTT. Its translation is CSAPRDRGDF.

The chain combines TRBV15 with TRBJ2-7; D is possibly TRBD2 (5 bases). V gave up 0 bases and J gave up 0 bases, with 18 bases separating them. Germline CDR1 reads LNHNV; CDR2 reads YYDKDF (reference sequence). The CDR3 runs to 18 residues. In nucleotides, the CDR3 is TGTGCCACCAGCAGAGATTTTCGAATGATAAGCGGCTCCTACGAGCAGTACTTC. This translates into CATSRDFRMISGSYEQYF.